A selection of T cell receptor beta chains follows, all from one sample in a study of regulatory T cells in long-lasting Graves disease. TCRdb re-derived calls from the multiplex PCR reads in MiXCR, one entry per CDR3 protein. The sample lists some 470,000 distinct CDR3 sequences; 20% to 25% were seen once. The sequenced sample was peripheral blood mononuclear cells (PBMCs), obtained when the disease was refractory, from a patient treated with antithyroid drugs. The receptor set was obtained from a female donor with Graves disease. The CDR3 runs from the conserved cysteine through the conserved F or W. Each record gives: D gene, clone size, J gene, V gene, CDR3 DNA, CDR3 protein. A D gene is named only where the DNA matches it firmly. A row's size may be missing; if present it is once, few, many or a size class.

TRBD1	many	TRBJ1-5	TRBV4-1	TGCGCCAGCAGCCAAGTAGGGACAGTCTTCTTCGGCAATCAGCCCCAGCATTTT	CASSQVGTVFFGNQPQHF
.	few	TRBJ1-1	TRBV29-1	TGCAGCGTTTCCCCTCTGATGAACACTGAAGCTTTCTTT	CSVSPLMNTEAFF
.	.	TRBJ2-3	TRBV28	TGTGCCAGCAGTGTCCCCCCAGATACGCAGTATTTT	CASSVPPDTQYF
TRBD1	many	TRBJ1-1	TRBV5-1	TGCGCCAGCAGCCTCCGGGTTATAGGGGGCGAATCTGAAGCTTTCTTT	CASSLRVIGGESEAFF
TRBD2	few	TRBJ2-7	TRBV10-3	TGTGCCATCAGTGAAGGGATTCTAGCGGTTTCCTACGAGCAGTACTTC	CAISEGILAVSYEQYF
.	many	TRBJ2-7	TRBV28	TGTGCCAGCAGTCCGGTATGGTACAGAACCTACGAGCAGTACTTC	CASSPVWYRTYEQYF
.	.	TRBJ1-1	TRBV5-1	TGCGCCAGCAGCCCATGGGGTGGTGAAGCTTTCTTT	CASSPWGGEAFF
.	many	TRBJ1-4	TRBV28	TGTGCCAGCAGCCTGACACCAGCTAATGAAAAACTGTTTTTT	CASSLTPANEKLFF
TRBD2	few	TRBJ2-3	TRBV28	TGTGCCAGCAGATCGCGGGGCGGGGGTTCAGATACGCAGTATTTT	CASRSRGGGSDTQYF
TRBD2	few	TRBJ2-5	TRBV7-9	TGTGCCAGTCTCCTAGCGGGAGCGTGGGAGACCCAGTACTTC	CASLLAGAWETQYF
TRBD1	many	TRBJ1-6	TRBV30	TGTGCCTGGAGTGCCGGGACAGGGTGGTCTTCACCCCTCCACTTT	CAWSAGTGWSSPLHF
.	many	TRBJ1-1	TRBV3-1	TGTGCCAGCAGCCAAGATTACGCCGTCGGAGCTTTCTTT	CASSQDYAVGAFF
TRBD1	.	TRBJ1-1	TRBV10-3	TGTGCCATCGGAGGGGGCTTGAACACTGAAGCTTTCTTT	CAIGGGLNTEAFF
.	many	TRBJ1-4	TRBV4-2	TGTGCCAGCAGCCAAGACCGGGCCGCAAATGAAAAACTGTTTTTT	CASSQDRAANEKLFF
TRBD1	.	TRBJ1-6	TRBV6-1	TGTGCCAGCAGGGACAGGTCGAATTCACCCCTCCACTTT	CASRDRSNSPLHF
.	.	TRBJ2-5	TRBV19	TGTGCCAGTAGGCATCGGGGGTACCAAGAGACCCAGTACTTC	CASRHRGYQETQYF
TRBD2	.	TRBJ2-7	TRBV10-3	TGTGCCATCACCGCTAGCGGGGCCGGGAACTACGAGCAGTACTTC	CAITASGAGNYEQYF
TRBD1	many	TRBJ1-2	TRBV9	TGTGCCAGCAGCGTAGGGGACAGCCTTTATGGCTACACCTTC	CASSVGDSLYGYTF
TRBD1	.	TRBJ2-7	TRBV19	TGTGCCAGTACCGACGGACAGGGACCCTACGAGCAGTACTTC	CASTDGQGPYEQYF
TRBD2	.	TRBJ2-2	TRBV13	TGTGCCAGCAGCCACGGGAGGGGAACCGGGGAGCTGTTTTTT	CASSHGRGTGELFF
.	.	TRBJ1-5	TRBV19	TGTGCCAGTAGTATGCAGGAGGACCGTGGGGGGGATCAGCCCCAGCATTTT	CASSMQEDRGGDQPQHF
.	.	TRBJ1-1	TRBV12-3/TRBV12-4	TGTGCCAGCAGTTTAGGCCTCGGGGGTCCTGAAGCTTTCTTT	CASSLGLGGPEAFF
TRBD2	.	TRBJ2-5	TRBV7-9	TGTGCCAGCAGCAAGGGAGGGGCCCCGGGGACCCAGTACTTC	CASSKGGAPGTQYF
.	many	TRBJ1-5	TRBV2	TGTGCCAGCGAGGGGGGGTCAGATCAGCCCCAGCATTTT	CASEGGSDQPQHF
TRBD1	.	TRBJ1-5	TRBV7-9	TGTGCCAGCAGCTTATACAGGGGGCATGTTCAGCCCCAGCATTTT	CASSLYRGHVQPQHF
.	few	TRBJ1-6	TRBV10-3	TGTGCCATCAGTGAGACTACGAATTCACCCCTCCACTTT	CAISETTNSPLHF
TRBD2	many	TRBJ2-5	TRBV12-3/TRBV12-4	TGTGCCAGCAGTCCATTAAGGACTAGCGGGAGTGGCGAGACCCAGTACTTC	CASSPLRTSGSGETQYF
TRBD2	.	TRBJ2-7	TRBV6-5	TGTGCCAGCAGTTACGTGGGGGGGAGCTCCTACGAGCAGTACTTC	CASSYVGGSSYEQYF
.	.	TRBJ2-2	TRBV24-1	TGTGCCACCAGTGATTCCGAGGGAGCTCCGAACACCGGGGAGCTGTTTTTT	CATSDSEGAPNTGELFF
.	.	TRBJ2-5	TRBV7-9	TGTGCCAGCAGACGTGGTGGGTCTAGCCAAGAGACCCAGTACTTC	CASRRGGSSQETQYF
TRBD2	few	TRBJ2-3	TRBV27	TGTGCCAGCAGCCCGACTAGCGGGTTGGACTTTAGGCCCCATATTTACACAGATACGCAGTATTTT	CASSPTSGLDFRPHIYTDTQYF
.	many	TRBJ1-2	TRBV7-9	TGTGCCAGCAGCTTAGGCCCCACGCAAGCCTATGGCTACACCTTC	CASSLGPTQAYGYTF
.	.	TRBJ1-4	TRBV6-2/TRBV6-3	TGTGCCAGCGGGATGGACAGCTATGAAAAACTGTTTTTT	CASGMDSYEKLFF
.	many	TRBJ2-7	TRBV28	TGTGCCAGCAGTTTTAGTGGGGGCGGAAACTACGAGCAGTACTTC	CASSFSGGGNYEQYF
TRBD2	few	TRBJ2-7	TRBV6-5	TGTGCCAGCAGTTGGGCGCTAGCGGGGAGCCGCTACGAGCAGTACTTC	CASSWALAGSRYEQYF
.	many	TRBJ2-2	TRBV28	TGTGCCAGCAGTTTCGATCAGGGCGGATTGAGTCGGAACACCGGGGAGCTGTTTTTT	CASSFDQGGLSRNTGELFF
.	.	TRBJ2-6	TRBV13	TGTGCCAGCAGCCCCGGACACTACTCTGGGGCCAACGTCCTGACTTTC	CASSPGHYSGANVLTF
.	.	TRBJ1-2	TRBV29-1	TGCAGCGCTGAAGATCGGCCTGGGGGCTATGGCTACACCTTC	CSAEDRPGGYGYTF
TRBD1	.	TRBJ2-7	TRBV5-1	TGCGCCAGCAGTGCTGGACAGGGCCAGTACGAGCAGTACTTC	CASSAGQGQYEQYF
TRBD2	.	TRBJ2-5	TRBV11-3	TGTGCCAGCAGCGAATACCTAGGACTAGCGGTAAACCAAGAGACCCAGTACTTC	CASSEYLGLAVNQETQYF
.	few	TRBJ2-2	TRBV11-2	TGTGCCAGCAGCCCAACAATGGGACCCCTAAACACCGGGGAGCTGTTTTTT	CASSPTMGPLNTGELFF
.	many	TRBJ1-2	TRBV3-1	TGTGCCAGCAGCCAAGAAGCTGGCTACACCTTC	CASSQEAGYTF
TRBD1	few	TRBJ1-1	TRBV20-1	TGCAGTGCTGTAACAGGGGACACTGAAGCTTTCTTT	CSAVTGDTEAFF
.	many	TRBJ1-5	TRBV28	TGTGCCAGCAGGCAGGTTAGCAATCAGCCCCAGCATTTT	CASRQVSNQPQHF
.	many	TRBJ1-1	TRBV10-3	TGTGCCACCACCTCAAAGGTCGGGCCCTACACTGAAGCTTTCTTT	CATTSKVGPYTEAFF
.	few	TRBJ1-6	TRBV7-9	TGTGCCAGCAGCCGTCCCGCTGCACAAAATTCACCCCTCCACTTT	CASSRPAAQNSPLHF
.	many	TRBJ1-1	TRBV27	TGTGCCAGCAGTTTAATGAAGAACACTGAAGCTTTCTTT	CASSLMKNTEAFF
TRBD1	many	TRBJ1-4	TRBV20-1	TGCAGTGCTATTTGGACAGGAGGTGAAAAACTGTTTTTT	CSAIWTGGEKLFF
TRBD2	few	TRBJ2-5	TRBV27	TGTGCCAGCACCCTCTCCGGGGATGGCGGGGGGCCATCGTACCAAGAGACCCAGTACTTC	CASTLSGDGGGPSYQETQYF
.	.	TRBJ1-2	TRBV18	TGTGCCAGCTCATCTGGAACCACAGGCGACTATGGCTACACCTTC	CASSSGTTGDYGYTF
.	.	TRBJ1-2	TRBV19	TGTGCCAGTAGTATGGTGGTCTTCTATGGCTACACCTTC	CASSMVVFYGYTF
.	.	TRBJ1-2	TRBV3-1	TGTGCCAGCAGCCAACCGGGCTGGGACTATGGCTACACCTTC	CASSQPGWDYGYTF
.	many	TRBJ2-7	TRBV28	TGTGCCAGCAGCCCCGGTGGAGGGCCATTAAGCCACGAGCAGTACTTC	CASSPGGGPLSHEQYF
.	many	TRBJ1-1	TRBV11-2	TGTGCCAGCAGCTTAGCAACAGGTTTGGACACTGAAGCTTTCTTT	CASSLATGLDTEAFF
.	.	TRBJ1-1	TRBV3-1	TGTGCCAGCAGCCCTCGACTTGGAGGCGAAGCTTTCTTT	CASSPRLGGEAFF
.	few	TRBJ2-2	TRBV28	TGTGCCAGCAGTTTAACAGGGTGGGCCGCGAACACCGGGGAGCTGTTTTTT	CASSLTGWAANTGELFF
.	many	TRBJ2-7	TRBV28	TGTGCCAGCAGAAGGCCCGAGGACTACGAGCAGTACTTC	CASRRPEDYEQYF
TRBD1	.	TRBJ1-5	TRBV19	TGTGCCAGCCGCTGGACAGGGGGCAGTAATCAGCCCCAGCATTTT	CASRWTGGSNQPQHF
.	few	TRBJ2-7	TRBV11-2	TGTGCCAGCAGCTCACGGACAGCGGTCGAGCAGTACTTC	CASSSRTAVEQYF
.	few	TRBJ2-1	TRBV28	TGTGCCAGCAGTTTTCACCCTGGGGAGCAGTTCTTC	CASSFHPGEQFF